The rows below give T cell receptor beta chains drawn from one sample of a study of cytomegalovirus exposure and HLA in healthy donors. Assay used: immunoSEQ multiplex PCR; TCRdb lists only in-frame clones, some missing. The sample carries around 200,000 clones, roughly four fifths recorded once. Sequencing input: PBMCs. These receptors were taken from a middle-aged man in good health and CMV-seronegative. The CDR3 runs from the conserved cysteine through the conserved F or W. A D gene is named only where the DNA matches it firmly. Rows give clone size only sometimes, using once, few, many, or a class for an expanded clone.

>16|-|-|TRBV7-9|TRBJ1-6
CASSFFAGAYNSPLHF
TGTGCCAGCAGCTTCTTTGCGGGCGCCTATAATTCACCCCTCCACTTT
>15|few|TRBD1|TRBV6-1|TRBJ1-3
CASSADREPGNTIYF
TGTGCCAGCAGTGCTGACAGGGAGCCTGGAAACACCATATATTTT
>17|-|TRBD2|TRBV7-2|TRBJ2-2
CASRHTGGGTNTGELFF
TGTGCCAGCAGGCATACGGGAGGAGGGACGAACACCGGGGAGCTGTTTTTT
>16|-|TRBD2|TRBV6-5|TRBJ2-3
CASSYLGLAGRDTQYF
TGTGCCAGCAGTTACCTGGGACTAGCGGGAAGGGATACGCAGTATTTT
>18|-|TRBD2|TRBV7-9|TRBJ2-3
CASSEPGLAGVSTDTQYF
TGTGCCAGCAGCGAGCCTGGACTAGCGGGGGTCAGCACAGATACGCAGTATTTT
>15|-|TRBD1|TRBV7-2|TRBJ2-7
CASSSRDRNLYEQYF
TGTGCCAGCAGCTCCCGGGACAGGAACCTCTACGAGCAGTACTTC
>13|few|-|TRBV7-3|TRBJ1-1
CASSLQVSTEAFF
TGTGCCAGCAGCTTACAAGTGAGCACTGAAGCTTTCTTT
>16|-|TRBD1|TRBV12-5|TRBJ1-6
CASGLGDRGSYSPLHF
TGTGCTAGTGGTTTGGGGGACAGGGGCTCCTATTCACCCCTCCACTTT
>14|-|TRBD1|TRBV6-1|TRBJ1-1
CASSEQGARTEAFF
TGTGCCAGCAGTGAGCAGGGGGCTCGAACTGAAGCTTTCTTT
>15|-|-|TRBV5-1|TRBJ2-5
CASSLRRFGGLTQYF
TGCGCCAGCAGCTTGAGACGCTTCGGGGGGCTGACCCAGTACTTC
>18|few|-|TRBV19|TRBJ1-5
CASSTDERQALFNQPQHF
TGTGCCAGTAGTACCGATGAAAGACAGGCCTTATTCAATCAGCCCCAGCATTTT
>13|-|TRBD2|TRBV28|TRBJ2-4
CASRSGLGDIQYF
TGTGCCAGCAGATCCGGACTAGGGGACATTCAGTACTTC
>14|-|-|TRBV6-6|TRBJ1-2
CASSYREQRDGYTF
TGTGCCAGCAGTTACAGGGAGCAGAGAGATGGCTACACCTTC
>15|-|-|TRBV21-1|TRBJ2-1
CASSKGGSIYNEQFF
TGTGCCAGCAGCAAAGGCGGGAGTATATACAATGAGCAGTTCTTC
>13|-|TRBD2|TRBV6-6|TRBJ2-1
CASIGLAGGPPFF
TGTGCCAGCATCGGACTAGCGGGAGGCCCTCCGTTCTTC
>15|-|TRBD1|TRBV5-4|TRBJ1-1
CASSHYDRGGTEAFF
TGTGCCAGCAGCCACTACGACAGGGGGGGAACTGAAGCTTTCTTT
>13|-|TRBD2|TRBV19|TRBJ2-1
CASRASGVVEQFF
TGTGCCAGTAGGGCTAGCGGGGTCGTTGAGCAGTTCTTC
>13|-|-|TRBV2|TRBJ2-3
CASSGQSTDTQYF
TGTGCCAGCAGTGGGCAGAGCACAGATACGCAGTATTTT
>13|-|TRBD2|TRBV7-2|TRBJ2-1
CASSLGGGNEQFF
TGTGCCAGCAGCTTAGGGGGGGGCAATGAGCAGTTCTTC
>16|-|TRBD2|TRBV14|TRBJ2-1
CASSQGGLVSYNEQFF
TGTGCCAGCAGCCAGGGAGGACTAGTTAGCTACAATGAGCAGTTCTTC
>16|-|-|TRBV4-2|TRBJ2-1
CASSGQGFVAYNEQFF
TGTGCCAGCAGCGGCCAGGGATTCGTCGCCTACAATGAGCAGTTCTTC
>16|-|TRBD1|TRBV11-2|TRBJ2-3
CASSPSGQGVTDTQYF
TGTGCCAGCAGCCCATCGGGACAGGGTGTCACAGATACGCAGTATTTT
>15|-|-|TRBV7-9|TRBJ1-5
CASSLASGGNQPQHF
TGTGCCAGCAGCTTAGCGTCCGGGGGCAATCAGCCCCAGCATTTT
>13|-|-|TRBV9|TRBJ1-2
CASSVSSNYGYTF
TGTGCCAGCAGCGTATCTTCTAACTATGGCTACACCTTC
>18|-|TRBD2|TRBV7-6|TRBJ2-1
CASSLDAPSGSLSNEQFF
TGTGCCAGCAGCTTAGACGCGCCTAGCGGAAGCCTATCCAATGAGCAGTTCTTC
>17|-|TRBD1|TRBV4-1|TRBJ1-5
CASSQDQTGGFNQPQHF
TGCGCCAGCAGCCAAGATCAAACAGGGGGGTTCAATCAGCCCCAGCATTTT
>16|-|-|TRBV11-2|TRBJ2-5
CASSLDQGRRRETQYF
TGTGCCAGCAGCTTAGATCAGGGGCGGAGGCGAGAGACCCAGTACTTC
>13|few|TRBD1|TRBV29-1|TRBJ1-1
CSVVGQDGTEAFF
TGCAGCGTTGTAGGACAGGACGGTACTGAAGCTTTCTTT